This TCR beta chain was identified in a study of blood T cell repertoires in COVID-19. The protocol was immunoSEQ multiplex PCR, while the TCRdb copy is restricted to in-frame clones and leaves out a portion. The sample has approximately 140,000 clones, 80% to 90% seen once. V lost 5 bases, J lost 4 bases, and 12 bases lay in between. Germline V gene sequence: CDR1 WSHSY, CDR2 SAAADI. This CDR3 spans 15 amino acids. Sequences were obtained from peripheral blood. The chain joins TRBV10-2 to TRBJ1-6, with D maybe TRBD1 (6 bases). The sequence was obtained from a human donor with acute or convalescent COVID-19. The donor label of this sample is uncertain. The chain's CDR3 is CASSPRDNYNSPLHF. In DNA, the CDR3 is TGCGCCAGCAGTCCCCGGGACAATTATAATTCACCCCTCCACTTT.